This T cell receptor (beta chain) was retrieved from a study of T-cell reconstitution after alpha-beta-depleted transplantation in children (dated by TCRdb to about 2016). The study in broad terms: Using TCR repertoire profiling, the study quantitatively followed how T-cell immune reconstitution unfolded in children after TCRalphabeta/CD19-depleted allogeneic hematopoietic cell transplantation.

This clonotype occurred many times. Its antigen is not yet known. There are no base qualities to consult, and no much larger clone falls within one base. Libraries were prepared through PCR. TCRdb shows the sequencer as Illumina HiSeq 2500. To normalize quantification of the TCRbeta repertoire, the TCR libraries were built with molecular barcoding that relied on unique molecular identifiers. TCRdb ran its own pipeline on the public reads, namely fastp trimming at Q25 and MiXCR clone calling, and kept in-frame beta chains. All rows with the same CDR3 protein become a single entry with the most common DNA and genes. The sample table records around 370,000 distinct CDR3 sequences; 10% of these occur just once. The ten largest clones take up approximately 2.3% of the sample. Measured from the cysteine to the phenylalanine, the CDR3 is 17 residues long. Only the CDR3 DNA is retained, 51 bases long and in frame from the first base. The germline V gene supplies CDR1 SGHAT and CDR2 FQNNGV. For this chain, trimming is 0 bases at the V end and 2 bases at the J end, and the number of junction bases without a gene match is 6.

This sample comprised PBMCs from the stem cell graft donor, obtained from the stem cell graft. The chain uses TRBV11-2 and TRBJ2-5; 10 central bases correspond to TRBD2. This sequence originates from a human donor who donated a stem cell graft to a child with acute lymphoblastic leukemia. This receptor carries the CDR3 CASSLDWTSGYQETQYF. At the DNA level, the sequence is TGTGCCAGCAGCTTAGATTGGACTAGCGGATATCAAGAGACCCAGTACTTC.